These 2 T cell receptor beta chains were all obtained from the same sample, sequenced in a study of identical twins. TCRdb re-derived calls from the 5' RACE reads in MiXCR, one entry per CDR3 protein. The data show hundreds of thousands of distinct CDR3 sequences, around 24% seen once. These data also formed part of another study, on yellow fever vaccine responses in identical twins.

Source material: CD4+ T cells sorted from blood. The receptors here all came from a woman aged 18-29 years in good health.

The CDR3 here is CSAVTGTNTGELFF. The CDR3 DNA reads as TGCAGCGCCGTGACAGGGACGAACACCGGGGAGCTGTTTTTT. This chain joins TRBV29-1 and TRBJ2-2, with TRBD1 matching 7 bases. The V and J ends lost 7 bases and 0 bases, in that order; junction bases with no gene match: 5. Germline V lookup: CDR1 SQVTM, CDR2 ANQGSEA. The CDR3 extends over 14 amino acids.

The J gene is TRBJ2-7, the V gene TRBV5-1; perhaps TRBD2 as D (5 bases). CDR1 is SGHRS, CDR2 YFSETQ, per germline. The length of the CDR3 is 15 residues. Trimming pared 0 bases from V and 2 bases from J, leaving 12 bases between. The DNA for the CDR3 is TGCGCCAGCAGCTTGGTTCCGGACGGGGCCTACGAGCAGTACGTC. As protein: CASSLVPDGAYEQYV.